Listed below are T cell receptor beta chains from one sample, sequenced in a study of graft-versus-host responses after intestinal transplantation. TCRdb's copy holds only in-frame clones and misses some; the assay was immunoSEQ multiplex PCR. The sample lists 150,000 or so clones, 92% seen once, with 0.19% in the top ten. What these receptors recognize is not known. The sample here was unstimulated CD4+ T cells sorted from spleen or lymph node cells, taken before intestinal transplant. These receptors all stem from a human donor who received an intestinal transplant. CDR3s include the opening cysteine and the closing phenylalanine or tryptophan. Each record gives: clone size, V gene, J gene, D gene, CDR3 DNA, CDR3 protein. The D gene is left open where the match is weak. Some rows mark clone size as missing; the rest say once, few, many or name a class of expanded clone.

-	TRBV19	TRBJ2-1	-	TGTGCCAGTATGGGGAGGATTGGGGAGCAGTTCTTC	CASMGRIGEQFF
once	TRBV19	TRBJ1-1	-	TGTGCCAGTAGTTACCGGGGTGGGGGTTTGAACACTGAAGCTTTCTTT	CASSYRGGGLNTEAFF
few	TRBV6-5	TRBJ2-2	TRBD1	TGTGCCAGCACTCTGGGACAGATGCACACCGGGGAGCTGTTTTTT	CASTLGQMHTGELFF
few	TRBV6-5	TRBJ1-2	-	TGTGCCAGCAGGGGGATAGGGGGCTACACCTTC	CASRGIGGYTF
-	TRBV7-9	TRBJ2-3	-	TGTGCCAGCAGCTTCCCCCCGAGGGGACACACAGATACGCAGTATTTT	CASSFPPRGHTDTQYF
once	TRBV30	TRBJ1-5	-	TGTGCCTGGAGTGTTTGGGGGAATAGCAATCAGCCCCAGCATTTT	CAWSVWGNSNQPQHF
-	TRBV2	TRBJ1-2	-	TGTGCCAGCAGTCTTGACGCGGGGGGGGGTAGCTATGGCTACACCTTC	CASSLDAGGGSYGYTF
-	TRBV28	TRBJ1-1	-	TGTGCCAGCAGTTTTGGAGGGGCAAACACTGAAGCTTTCTTT	CASSFGGANTEAFF
-	TRBV7-2	TRBJ1-5	-	TGTGCCAGCAGTTTGGACAGTAATCAGCCCCAGCATTTT	CASSLDSNQPQHF
-	TRBV7-9	TRBJ1-5	-	TGTGCCAGCAGCTTAGGTTGGGGGGCTGATCAGCCCCAGCATTTT	CASSLGWGADQPQHF
-	TRBV11-1	TRBJ2-5	-	TGTGCCAGCAGCTTGGGTTCGGCAGGGCGAACCCAAGAGACCCAGTACTTC	CASSLGSAGRTQETQYF
-	TRBV27	TRBJ2-7	-	TGTGCCAGCAGTACTCTTGTGGGGAGGGGGGGCGAGCAGTACTTC	CASSTLVGRGGEQYF
-	TRBV5-4	TRBJ2-5	TRBD2	TGTGCCAGCAGCTTTAGCGGGAGTGAAGAGACCCAGTACTTC	CASSFSGSEETQYF
-	TRBV5-1	TRBJ1-5	TRBD1	TGCGCCAGCCGCCGGGACAGGGAGGATCAGCCCCAGCATTTT	CASRRDREDQPQHF
once	TRBV4-3	TRBJ2-7	TRBD1	TGCGCCAGCACCCCGGGGCAGGGGGCCCACGAGCAGTACTTC	CASTPGQGAHEQYF
-	TRBV6-1	TRBJ1-5	-	TGTGCCAGCAGTGACGGCAGGGGTTGGCAGCCCCAGCATTTT	CASSDGRGWQPQHF
-	TRBV9	TRBJ2-1	-	TGTGCCAGCAGCGTAGGTGACAATGAGCAGTTCTTC	CASSVGDNEQFF
-	TRBV13	TRBJ1-3	TRBD1	TGTGCCAGCAGCTTAGGCTGGGACAGGGGGTTCTCTGGAAACACCATATATTTT	CASSLGWDRGFSGNTIYF
few	TRBV7-2	TRBJ2-7	-	TGTGCCAGCAGCTTAGGAGGGCAGGGCCTCTACGAGCAGTACTTC	CASSLGGQGLYEQYF
-	TRBV19	TRBJ1-4	-	TGTGCCAGTAGTATAGACAGAGATGAAAAACTGTTTTTT	CASSIDRDEKLFF
-	TRBV4-3	TRBJ2-2	TRBD2	TGCGCCAGCAGCCAAGCTGCGGGAGCCACCGGGGAGCTGTTTTTT	CASSQAAGATGELFF
-	TRBV7-2	TRBJ2-7	-	TGTGCCAGCAGCTTATCCCCAGAAAACGAGCAGTACTTC	CASSLSPENEQYF
-	TRBV10-1	TRBJ2-7	TRBD1	TGCGCCAGCAGCACCGGGACAGGCCCCTACGAGCAGTACTTC	CASSTGTGPYEQYF
-	TRBV7-3	TRBJ2-1	TRBD2	TGTGCCAGCAGCTTAAAGGCGCCGGGACTAGCGGGAGGAGAGAGGGAGCAGTTCTTC	CASSLKAPGLAGGEREQFF
-	TRBV7-9	TRBJ2-7	-	TGTGCCAGCAGCTTAGGCCCTATCATGGTCGCCTACGAGCAGTACTTC	CASSLGPIMVAYEQYF
-	TRBV7-9	TRBJ1-1	-	TGTGCCAGCAGCTTAGCAGGGATCACTGAAGCTTTCTTT	CASSLAGITEAFF
-	TRBV4-2	TRBJ2-1	TRBD2	TGTGCCAGCAGACGGACTAGCGGGAGCTCCTACAATGAGCAGTTCTTC	CASRRTSGSSYNEQFF
once	TRBV6-1	TRBJ1-1	-	TGTGCCAGCAGTGCGAAGACAGTTGGTTTCGCTGAAGCTTTCTTT	CASSAKTVGFAEAFF
-	TRBV19	TRBJ1-2	TRBD1	TGTGCCAGTAGTATAACCCGGGACAGGGTCTATGGCTACACCTTC	CASSITRDRVYGYTF
-	TRBV27	TRBJ2-7	-	TGTGCCAGCAGGAACACAGGGAACTACGAGCAGTACTTC	CASRNTGNYEQYF
-	TRBV7-2	TRBJ1-5	-	TGTGCCAGCAGCCTAGGGACACGACCCAATCAGCCCCAGCATTTT	CASSLGTRPNQPQHF
-	TRBV18	TRBJ2-5	-	TGTGCCAGCTCACCAAGGGGGATCCAAGAGACCCAGTACTTC	CASSPRGIQETQYF
-	TRBV18	TRBJ2-5	-	TGTGCCAGCTCACCGACCCGACCCGGGGGTGGGGAGACCCAGTACTTC	CASSPTRPGGGETQYF
once	TRBV4-2	TRBJ2-1	-	TGTGCCAGCAGCCAAGTCACTAGCTCCTACAATGAGCAGTTCTTC	CASSQVTSSYNEQFF
-	TRBV30	TRBJ2-4	-	TGTGCCTGGAGTGTGGGGGGAAACATTCAGTACTTC	CAWSVGGNIQYF
-	TRBV5-1	TRBJ2-7	TRBD1	TGCGCCAGCACCTTCGGACAGGGAAACGAGCAGTACTTC	CASTFGQGNEQYF
-	TRBV7-2	TRBJ1-1	-	-	CASNLMFFGRSNTEAFF
-	TRBV6-6	TRBJ2-7	TRBD1	TGTGCCAGCAGTCAAATACAGGGGGCGGTTGCCTCCGAGCAGTACTTC	CASSQIQGAVASEQYF
-	TRBV14	TRBJ2-1	TRBD1	TGTGCCAGCAGCCAGACAGGGGTGGGGAGCAATGAGCAGTTCTTC	CASSQTGVGSNEQFF
-	TRBV2	TRBJ2-3	-	TGTGCCAGCAGTGTGGCCACTTTCAGCACAGATACGCAGTATTTT	CASSVATFSTDTQYF
-	TRBV18	TRBJ2-1	TRBD2	TGTGCCAGCTCACCACTGAGCGGGACGTCCTACAATGAGCAGTTCTTC	CASSPLSGTSYNEQFF
-	TRBV7-9	TRBJ2-1	TRBD2	TGTGCCAGCATCAGGATAGCGGGAGCTGGCTACAATGAGCAGTTCTTC	CASIRIAGAGYNEQFF
-	TRBV9	TRBJ2-5	-	TGTGCCCCCAAGAGGGGAGAGACCCAGTACTTC	CAPKRGETQYF
-	TRBV7-9	TRBJ2-2	-	TGTGCCAGCACCCCGGGACTCCTCCCCTCCGGGGAGCTGTTTTTT	CASTPGLLPSGELFF
-	TRBV19	TRBJ2-2	-	TGTGCCAGTAGTATAGAGGGCACCTTCACCGGGGAGCTGTTTTTT	CASSIEGTFTGELFF
-	TRBV4-3	TRBJ2-2	-	TGCGCCAGCAGCCAAGCCCTCTCCGGGACTACCGGGGAGCTGTTTTTT	CASSQALSGTTGELFF
-	TRBV30	TRBJ2-7	TRBD1	TGTGCCTGGGATTCTTCCGGGACAGGGTACAACGAGCAGTACTTC	CAWDSSGTGYNEQYF
few	TRBV6-6	TRBJ2-7	-	TGTGCCAGCCGGAGGGGGGAGGGGCAGTACTTC	CASRRGEGQYF
-	TRBV28	TRBJ2-1	-	TGTGCCAGCAGTTTATTATTCGGTCGGATCGAGGGGTACAATGAGCAGTTCTTC	CASSLLFGRIEGYNEQFF
-	TRBV6-5	TRBJ2-3	TRBD1	TGTGCCAGCAGTTACTCCAGGGGGCTTGGGACAGATACGCAGTATTTT	CASSYSRGLGTDTQYF